A selection of T cell receptor beta chains follows, all from one sample in a study of blood T cell repertoires in COVID-19. Profiled with immunoSEQ multiplex PCR; TCRdb holds only in-frame clones, not every one. The sample has hundreds of thousands of clones, 65% to 85% seen once. The specimen sequenced was peripheral blood. Every receptor here comes from an elderly woman with acute or convalescent COVID-19. Each CDR3 is given with its conserved first and last residue. A D gene is named only where the DNA matches it firmly. Expanded clones get a size class; other rows say once, few or many, or leave the size out.

few,TRBJ1-4,-,TRBV28,TGTGCCAGCAGTTTTACCTCAGGGGCAACTAATGAAAAACTGTTTTTT,CASSFTSGATNEKLFF
-,TRBJ2-7,TRBD1,TRBV6-5,TGTGCCAGCAGGGGGAAGGGACAGGGGAACTACGAGCAGTACTTC,CASRGKGQGNYEQYF
-,TRBJ1-1,TRBD1,TRBV5-1,TGCGCCAGCAGCTTGAGGATTGTGGGACAGGGCAACCCTGAAGCTTTCTTT,CASSLRIVGQGNPEAFF
-,TRBJ1-1,-,TRBV6-5,TGTGCCAGCCTGGACAGAAGCTTTGGGACTGAAGCTTTCTTT,CASLDRSFGTEAFF
-,TRBJ1-4,TRBD1,TRBV30,TGTGCCTGGAGAGGGACAGGGGGCGTCGAAAAACTGTTTTTT,CAWRGTGGVEKLFF
-,TRBJ2-3,-,TRBV18,TGTGCCAGCTCACCATCGGGGAGCACAGATACGCAGTATTTT,CASSPSGSTDTQYF
-,TRBJ1-6,-,TRBV19,TGTGCCAGTATTAGTCCAGGGAGGGAGTTCTATAATTCACCCCTCCACTTT,CASISPGREFYNSPLHF
-,TRBJ1-4,-,TRBV3-1/TRBV3-2,TGTGCCAGCAGCCTCGCGACGGGGACTAATGAAAAACTGTTTTTT,CASSLATGTNEKLFF
-,TRBJ2-7,-,TRBV27,TGTGCCAGCCCCCCGTCGGGGGACGGTACCTACGAGCAGTACTTC,CASPPSGDGTYEQYF
-,TRBJ2-5,TRBD2,TRBV18,TGTGCCAGCTCACCGACACGGGGGGGAATAGAGACCCAGTACTTC,CASSPTRGGIETQYF
once,TRBJ1-6,TRBD1,TRBV5-1,TGCGCCAGCAGCTTGGGAGGGACAGCAGATTCACCCCTCCACTTT,CASSLGGTADSPLHF
few,TRBJ1-1,TRBD1,TRBV28,TGTGCCAGCAGTCTACTATCCTTCGACAGGGGGCAGCGGAACACTGAAGCTTTCTTT,CASSLLSFDRGQRNTEAFF
-,TRBJ1-2,TRBD1,TRBV2,TGTGCCAGCAGCGCCCGGGACAGCTATGGCTACACCTTC,CASSARDSYGYTF
-,TRBJ2-3,TRBD2,TRBV19,TGTGCCAGTAACACCGGGACTAGCAATGTTCTATCCGATACGCAGTATTTT,CASNTGTSNVLSDTQYF
few,TRBJ2-1,-,TRBV10-3,TGTGCCATCAGTGAAGACTATAGCTCCTACAATGAGCAGTTCTTC,CAISEDYSSYNEQFF
-,TRBJ2-7,TRBD2,TRBV15,TGTGCCACCAGCAGAGGGTCTAGCGGGACGTCCTACGAGCAGTACTTC,CATSRGSSGTSYEQYF
-,TRBJ1-1,-,TRBV13,TGTGCCAGCAGCCCACCGGAGACAGCGAACACTGAAGCTTTCTTT,CASSPPETANTEAFF
-,TRBJ1-2,-,TRBV19,TGTGCCAGTAGTACCACGGGAACTGAGATCTATGGCTACACCTTC,CASSTTGTEIYGYTF
-,TRBJ1-4,-,TRBV3-1/TRBV3-2,TGTGCCAGCAGCCCCCGGGACACCCAAGAAAAACTGTTTTTT,CASSPRDTQEKLFF
-,TRBJ1-2,TRBD1,TRBV29-1,TGCAGCGTTGAAGATCCCGGACAGGGGGCGCGCTATGGCTACACCTTC,CSVEDPGQGARYGYTF
-,TRBJ2-7,-,TRBV5-1,TGCGCCAGCAGCCGCGAGCCGAGGGACGAGCAGTACTTC,CASSREPRDEQYF
-,TRBJ2-1,TRBD2,TRBV11-3,TGTGCCAGCAGCTTAGTTTACGGGGGGGCCTGGGATGAGCAGTTCTTC,CASSLVYGGAWDEQFF
-,TRBJ2-2,-,TRBV10-3,TGTGCCATCAGTGAGTCGTACGTCGCGAAGACCGGGGAGCTGTTTTTT,CAISESYVAKTGELFF
-,TRBJ1-3,-,TRBV7-2,TGTGCCAGCAGCTTAGAAGGACAGCTCTCTGGAAACACCATATATTTT,CASSLEGQLSGNTIYF
-,TRBJ1-1,-,TRBV29-1,TGCAGCGGGACAGACATGAACACTGAAGCTTTCTTT,CSGTDMNTEAFF